What follows are 9 T cell receptor beta chains derived from one specimen sequenced in a study of blood T cell repertoires in COVID-19. Profiled with immunoSEQ multiplex PCR; TCRdb holds only in-frame clones, not every one. The sample includes 200,000 to 300,000 clones, around four fifths of them seen just once. Sequencing input: PBMCs or T cells enriched from blood (not recorded which). These receptors were collected from a middle-aged woman who had been exposed to COVID-19.

A single count supports this clone. V gene TRBV12-3 or TRBV12-4 combines with J gene TRBJ2-4, with D maybe TRBD1 (5 bases). V was clipped by 3 bases and J by 8 bases, with 11 bases between them. This CDR3 contains 13 residues. The CDR3 DNA reads as TGTGCCAGCAGTTTTACAGGCCTGGACATTCAGTACTTC. As protein: CASSFTGLDIQYF.

The chain links TRBV19 to TRBJ1-1; D remains unclear. Trimming removed 3 bases from V and 8 bases from J, with 16 bases in between. Germline loops: CDR1 LNHDA, CDR2 SQIVND (reference sequence). The CDR3 is 14 amino acids. Written as DNA, the CDR3 is TGTGCCAGTAGTATGTATAGTGATTCCTCAGAAGCTTTCTTT. Encoded protein: CASSMYSDSSEAFF.

V usage is TRBV6-1 and J usage is TRBJ1-2, with 7 bases matching TRBD1. V lost 4 bases to trimming and J lost 3 bases; unmatched junction nucleotides: 11. From germline, CDR1 is MNHNS and CDR2 SASEGT. The CDR3 runs 16 residues. CDR3 bases: TGTGCCAGCAGTGCGGGACAGACCTTTTGGGACTATGGCTACACCTTC. It is translated as CASSAGQTFWDYGYTF.

The chain has TRBV6-1 and TRBJ1-5; 7 positions match TRBD1. Per germline, CDR1 MNHNS and CDR2 SASEGT. Germline trimming cut 4 bases from V and 3 bases from J; bases unmatched to any gene: 9. CDR3 size: 16 residues. CDR3 DNA sequence: TGTGCCAGCAGTGGAAAATCGGGACAGCTCAATCAGCCCCAGCATTTT. It yields the protein CASSGKSGQLNQPQHF.

J is TRBJ1-6 and V is TRBV30; D not certain. Between the trimmed V and J ends, which lost 3 bases and 13 bases, there was a span of 19 bases. The CDR3 is made up of 14 amino acids. Germline V CDR1 and CDR2: GTSNPN, SVGIG (reference sequence). The CDR3 spells CAWSDSPRLSPLHF. The DNA for the CDR3 is TGTGCCTGGAGCGACTCGCCCCGGTTGTCGCCCCTCCACTTT.

This rearrangement joins TRBV19 to TRBJ1-1; 7 bases agree with TRBD1. Germline lookup yields CDR1 LNHDA and CDR2 SQIVND (reference sequence). The CDR3 totals 16 residues. V trimming: 6 bases; J trimming: 3 bases; junction bases outside the gene matches: 13. The CDR3 protein is CASSTPQGGSDTEAFF. The CDR3 region has the DNA TGTGCCAGTAGCACGCCCCAGGGGGGTTCCGACACTGAAGCTTTCTTT.

The rearrangement links TRBV29-1 to TRBJ1-1, with D unresolved. V was clipped by 6 bases and J by 7 bases, with 6 bases between them. Germline values: CDR1 SQVTM, CDR2 ANQGSEA. The CDR3 sequence is 9 residues long. The chain's CDR3 is CSVGGEAFF. For the CDR3, the DNA is TGCAGCGTCGGCGGTGAAGCTTTCTTT.

This clone was seen more than once but under ten times. The genes are TRBV7-2 and TRBJ2-3, with a weak D call TRBD1 (6 bases). The CDR3 runs to 16 residues. Germline V gene lookup returns CDR1 SGHTA and CDR2 FQGNSA. Trimming took 4 bases from V and 0 from J, leaving 14 bases between them. For the CDR3, the DNA is TGTGCCAGCAGCTCCCAAGGGGGTTTTAGCACAGATACGCAGTATTTT. Protein product: CASSSQGGFSTDTQYF.

The chain is built from TRBV3-1 (or the pseudogene TRBV3-2) and TRBJ2-1, with TRBD2 as a possible D gene (5 bases). The CDR3 runs to 15 residues. Germline V gene lookup returns CDR1 LGHDT and CDR2 YNNKEL (reference sequence). V gave up 4 bases and J gave up 7 bases, with 17 bases separating them. Written as DNA, the CDR3 is TGTGCCAGCAGCCGCCGGTCGGGGAGTACGAATGAGCAGTTCTTC. Protein: CASSRRSGSTNEQFF.